This entry lists 9 T cell receptor beta chains sequenced from one sample in a study of T cell responses to AZD1222 COVID-19 vaccine (dated by TCRdb to the early 2020s). The time point label on this specimen signifies: baseline before first vaccination. The method was the immunoSEQ multiplex PCR assay. Held by TCRdb, this immuneACCESS table contains in-frame sequences only and omits some clones. Under half of the omission traces to an unresolved V gene where checked; the cause of the rest is unknown. The sample yields about 100,000 clones; around 87% were counted once. The ten largest clones represent 5% of the sample. The sample here was peripheral blood, taken on day 0 of AZD1222 vaccination. The receptors were sampled from an adult in good health.

CDR3 protein: CASSPTGGAVFQPQHF. The CDR3 nucleotides are TGTGCCAGCAGCCCCACAGGGGGTGCGGTATTTCAGCCCCAGCATTTT. This chain links TRBV6-2 or TRBV6-3 with TRBJ1-5; 8 bases agree with TRBD1. V shed 6 bases and J 6 bases; nucleotides not matched to a gene: 13. Germline loops: CDR1 MNHEY, CDR2 SVGEGT. This CDR3 has 16 amino acids.

This sequence joins TRBV11-2 and TRBJ2-1, with D perhaps being TRBD1 or TRBD2 (5 bases each). The germline gives CDR1 SGHAT, CDR2 FQNNGV. CDR3 size: 15 residues. V was trimmed by 5 bases and J by 4 bases, leaving 15 bases between them. DNA of the CDR3: TGTGCCAGCAGCGCCCGGGACGGAACTTACAATGAGCAGTTCTTC. Protein product: CASSARDGTYNEQFF.

J is TRBJ1-1 and V is TRBV10-2, with 8 bases fitting TRBD1. This CDR3 has 17 amino acids. The germline V gene encodes CDR1 WSHSY and CDR2 SAAADI. The J segment lost 1 base and the V segment lost 10 bases, leaving 17 bases of the junction unmatched. In DNA form, the CDR3 reads TGCGCCACCATCCTCAAACTCGGGACAGGACAGAACACTGAAGCTTTCTTT. Its translation: CATILKLGTGQNTEAFF.

Details on this clone: One end of the junction varies from germline; a read error may be responsible. The chain has TRBV7-7 and TRBJ2-5; no firm D call. This CDR3 is 15 amino acids long. Germline V gene sequence: CDR1 SSHAT, CDR2 FNYEAQ (reference sequence). In DNA, the CDR3 is TGTGCTAGCAGCTTAGGAAGCCTCCCACGAGAGACCCAGTACTTC. Translated: CASSLGSLPRETQYF.

The chain combines TRBV5-1 with TRBJ2-1, with 10 bases aligning to TRBD2. The V and J ends lost 1 base and 4 bases, in that order; junction bases with no gene match: 2. CDR3 length: 15 amino acids. Germline V gives CDR1 SGHRS, CDR2 YFSETQ. In nucleotides, the CDR3 is TGCGCCAGCAGCTTGAGCGGGGGGGATTACAATGAGCAGTTCTTC. Amino acids: CASSLSGGDYNEQFF.

The chain uses TRBV7-9 and TRBJ1-6; no clear D. The V gene's germline CDR1 is SEHNR and CDR2 FQNEAQ (reference sequence). There are 13 residues in the CDR3. Trimming pared 1 base from V and 8 bases from J, leaving 6 bases between. This chain's CDR3 is CASSLVLDSPLHF. The CDR3 nucleotides are TGTGCCAGCAGCTTAGTGCTGGATTCACCCCTCCACTTT.

The V call is TRBV7-9, the J call TRBJ2-7; TRBD2 aligns across 7 bases. With 8 bases clipped from V and 1 base from J, the junction kept 5 bases outside the gene matches. The CDR3 extends over 13 amino acids. Germline CDR1 is SEHNR and CDR2 is FQNEAQ (reference sequence). CDR3 nucleotides: TGTGCCAGCGGGGGAGGGGATTCCTACGAGCAGTACTTC. Protein sequence: CASGGGDSYEQYF.

The V and J genes are TRBV2 and TRBJ1-4, with 7 bases matching TRBD1. The germline V gene encodes CDR1 SNHLY and CDR2 FYNNEI. The ends lost 8 bases at V and 0 bases at J; junction bases unmatched: 6. This CDR3 spans 15 amino acids. CDR3 in DNA: TGTGCCAGCGATCTTGGGACAGCAACTAATGAAAAACTGTTTTTT. Its protein is CASDLGTATNEKLFF.

There are a few counts of this clone. This chain links TRBV24-1 with TRBJ2-1; 7 positions match TRBD1. The CDR3 contains 13 residues. Trimming at V came to 9 bases and at J to 8 bases, leaving 9 bases not matched to a gene. Germline CDR1 and CDR2: KGHDR and SFDVKD. The CDR3 spells CATARQGYDEQFF. As DNA, the CDR3 is TGTGCCACCGCCCGACAGGGATACGATGAGCAGTTCTTC.